These T cell receptor beta chains were read from a single sample in a study of CD8 T cell repertoires and HIV-1 epitope variants. The protocol was immunoSEQ multiplex PCR, while the TCRdb copy is restricted to in-frame clones and leaves out a portion. Of 5,000 or so clones listed, less than 70% are singletons. Their specific antigens are unknown. The source material was cultured CD8+ T cells derived from PBMCs. The origin of the receptors is a male donor with HIV. CDR3s include the opening cysteine and the closing phenylalanine or tryptophan. Each record gives: D gene, clone size, J gene, V gene, CDR3 protein, CDR3 DNA. D genes are given only for firm matches. Clone size is shown for a subset of rows, as once, few, many or a class of expanded clone.

d_call: TRBD1; clone_size: NA; j_call: TRBJ1-2; v_call: TRBV27; cdr3_aa: CASSQTGGFGGYTF; cdr3_nt: TGTGCCAGCAGCCAGACAGGGGGCTTCGGAGGCTACACCTTC
d_call: NA; clone_size: few; j_call: TRBJ1-1; v_call: TRBV27; cdr3_aa: CASGTMNTEAFF; cdr3_nt: TGTGCCAGCGGGACTATGAACACTGAAGCTTTCTTT
d_call: NA; clone_size: NA; j_call: TRBJ2-1; v_call: TRBV10-1; cdr3_aa: CASSEMGTLGYEQFF; cdr3_nt: TGCGCCAGCAGTGAGATGGGTACGCTAGGTTATGAGCAGTTCTTC
d_call: TRBD2; clone_size: NA; j_call: TRBJ2-1; v_call: TRBV5-1; cdr3_aa: CAITTSGKGEQFF; cdr3_nt: TGCGCCATTACGACTAGCGGGAAGGGTGAGCAGTTCTTC
d_call: NA; clone_size: NA; j_call: TRBJ2-5; v_call: TRBV11-2; cdr3_aa: CASSLGRELQETQYF; cdr3_nt: TGTGCCAGCAGCTTAGGGCGAGAACTACAAGAGACCCAGTACTTC
d_call: NA; clone_size: NA; j_call: TRBJ2-1; v_call: TRBV6-5; cdr3_aa: CASSYDSSLNEQFF; cdr3_nt: TGTGCCAGCAGTTACGACAGTTCCCTCAATGAGCAGTTCTTC
d_call: NA; clone_size: few; j_call: TRBJ2-4; v_call: TRBV14; cdr3_aa: CASSPAVELAKNIQYF; cdr3_nt: TGTGCCAGCAGCCCGGCCGTTGAACTAGCCAAAAACATTCAGTACTTC
d_call: TRBD1; clone_size: NA; j_call: TRBJ1-1; v_call: TRBV7-9; cdr3_aa: CASSQWTGGRTEAFF; cdr3_nt: TGTGCCAGCAGCCAGTGGACAGGGGGCAGGACTGAAGCTTTCTTT
d_call: NA; clone_size: NA; j_call: TRBJ1-2; v_call: TRBV28; cdr3_aa: CASSYVDVQNYGYTF; cdr3_nt: TGTGCCAGCAGTTACGTTGACGTGCAAAACTATGGCTACACCTTC
d_call: NA; clone_size: NA; j_call: TRBJ2-1; v_call: TRBV5-6; cdr3_aa: CASSLEGGYNEQFF; cdr3_nt: TGTGCCAGCAGCTTGGAAGGCGGATACAATGAGCAGTTCTTC
d_call: TRBD1; clone_size: NA; j_call: TRBJ2-5; v_call: TRBV7-2; cdr3_aa: CASSFTGVETQYF; cdr3_nt: TGTGCCAGCAGCTTCACAGGGGTAGAGACCCAGTACTTC
d_call: TRBD1; clone_size: few; j_call: TRBJ1-1; v_call: TRBV7-2; cdr3_aa: CASSQGGGSEAFF; cdr3_nt: TGTGCCAGCAGCCAGGGGGGCGGATCTGAAGCTTTCTTT
d_call: NA; clone_size: NA; j_call: TRBJ2-3; v_call: TRBV18; cdr3_aa: CASSPRDRSTDTQYF; cdr3_nt: TGTGCCAGCTCACCAAGGGATAGAAGCACAGATACGCAGTATTTT
d_call: TRBD1; clone_size: NA; j_call: TRBJ1-1; v_call: TRBV4-3; cdr3_aa: CASSHGTGSEQLEAFF; cdr3_nt: TGCGCCAGCAGCCACGGGACAGGGTCGGAACAACTTGAAGCTTTCTTT
d_call: TRBD2; clone_size: NA; j_call: TRBJ2-7; v_call: TRBV6-6; cdr3_aa: CASSAGTIEQYF; cdr3_nt: TGTGCCAGCAGTGCGGGGACTATCGAGCAGTACTTC
d_call: TRBD1; clone_size: NA; j_call: TRBJ2-7; v_call: TRBV5-1; cdr3_aa: CASSGTGGDYEQYF; cdr3_nt: TGCGCCAGCAGCGGAACAGGGGGCGACTACGAGCAGTACTTC
d_call: TRBD2; clone_size: NA; j_call: TRBJ2-4; v_call: TRBV5-1; cdr3_aa: CASSPRTSGEINIQYF; cdr3_nt: TGCGCCAGCAGCCCCCGGACTAGCGGGGAAATAAACATTCAGTACTTC
d_call: NA; clone_size: NA; j_call: TRBJ2-1; v_call: TRBV27; cdr3_aa: CASSLMGTSSYNEQFF; cdr3_nt: TGTGCCAGCAGCTTAATGGGGACGAGCTCCTACAATGAGCAGTTCTTC
d_call: NA; clone_size: NA; j_call: TRBJ2-7; v_call: TRBV6-5; cdr3_aa: CASSYDPGPYEQYF; cdr3_nt: TGTGCCAGCAGTTACGACCCTGGGCCCTACGAGCAGTACTTC
d_call: NA; clone_size: once; j_call: TRBJ2-4; v_call: TRBV12-5; cdr3_aa: CASGLGGIAKNIQYF; cdr3_nt: TGTGCTAGTGGTTTGGGGGGCATAGCCAAAAACATTCAGTACTTC
d_call: NA; clone_size: NA; j_call: TRBJ2-2; v_call: TRBV4-2; cdr3_aa: CASSQELEGTGELFF; cdr3_nt: TGTGCCAGCAGCCAAGAACTAGAGGGCACCGGGGAGCTGTTTTTT
d_call: NA; clone_size: NA; j_call: TRBJ2-5; v_call: TRBV7-9; cdr3_aa: CASSLKETQYF; cdr3_nt: TGTGCCAGCAGCTTGAAAGAGACCCAGTACTTC
d_call: TRBD1; clone_size: NA; j_call: TRBJ2-3; v_call: TRBV4-1; cdr3_aa: CASSQAPTGISTDTQYF; cdr3_nt: TGCGCCAGCAGCCAAGCCCCGACAGGGATTAGCACAGATACGCAGTATTTT
d_call: NA; clone_size: NA; j_call: TRBJ2-7; v_call: TRBV14; cdr3_aa: CASSLARVREQYF; cdr3_nt: TGTGCCAGCAGCCTGGCCCGAGTGCGGGAGCAGTACTTC
d_call: NA; clone_size: NA; j_call: TRBJ2-1; v_call: TRBV19; cdr3_aa: CASSMGNEQFF; cdr3_nt: TGTGCCAGTAGTATGGGCAATGAGCAGTTCTTC
d_call: NA; clone_size: NA; j_call: TRBJ2-1; v_call: TRBV19; cdr3_aa: CASSIGAAYNEQFF; cdr3_nt: TGTGCCAGTAGTATAGGGGCGGCCTACAATGAGCAGTTCTTC
d_call: NA; clone_size: NA; j_call: TRBJ2-1; v_call: TRBV27; cdr3_aa: CASSPPHRENEQFF; cdr3_nt: TGTGCCAGCAGTCCGCCACACAGGGAGAATGAGCAGTTCTTC
d_call: TRBD1; clone_size: large; j_call: TRBJ2-2; v_call: TRBV25-1; cdr3_aa: CASSDGTATGELFF; cdr3_nt: TGTGCCAGCAGTGACGGGACAGCCACCGGGGAGCTGTTTTTT
d_call: NA; clone_size: few; j_call: TRBJ2-7; v_call: TRBV5-1; cdr3_aa: CASTQSGETYEQYF; cdr3_nt: TGCGCCAGCACACAATCCGGGGAAACCTACGAGCAGTACTTC
d_call: NA; clone_size: NA; j_call: TRBJ1-1; v_call: TRBV28; cdr3_aa: CASNRDLNTEAFF; cdr3_nt: TGTGCCAGCAATCGGGACCTCAACACTGAAGCTTTCTTT
d_call: TRBD2; clone_size: NA; j_call: TRBJ2-1; v_call: TRBV27; cdr3_aa: CASSPTTSGYSYNEQFF; cdr3_nt: TGTGCCAGCAGTCCTACGACTAGCGGCTACTCCTACAATGAGCAGTTCTTC
d_call: TRBD2; clone_size: NA; j_call: TRBJ2-5; v_call: TRBV5-1; cdr3_aa: CASSLASSGGQETQYF; cdr3_nt: TGCGCCAGCAGCTTGGCCTCTAGCGGGGGGCAAGAGACCCAGTACTTC
d_call: TRBD1; clone_size: few; j_call: TRBJ2-5; v_call: TRBV6-1; cdr3_aa: CASTEDRDARETQYF; cdr3_nt: TGTGCCAGCACTGAGGACAGGGATGCGCGAGAGACCCAGTACTTC
d_call: TRBD2; clone_size: once; j_call: TRBJ2-7; v_call: TRBV7-2; cdr3_aa: CASSLESLAGADEQYF; cdr3_nt: TGTGCCAGCAGCTTAGAAAGTCTAGCGGGAGCCGACGAGCAGTACTTC
d_call: TRBD2; clone_size: NA; j_call: TRBJ2-5; v_call: TRBV7-8; cdr3_aa: CASSPGGTRQRFGETQYF; cdr3_nt: TGTGCCAGCAGCCCCGGGGGGACCCGTCAACGGTTTGGAGAGACCCAGTACTTC
d_call: NA; clone_size: few; j_call: TRBJ2-3; v_call: TRBV6-5; cdr3_aa: CASSYSTDPRTDTQYF; cdr3_nt: TGTGCCAGCAGTTACTCTACGGACCCTCGCACAGATACGCAGTATTTT
d_call: NA; clone_size: few; j_call: TRBJ2-7; v_call: TRBV4-2; cdr3_aa: CASSPGNEQYF; cdr3_nt: TGTGCCAGCAGCCCCGGCAACGAGCAGTACTTC
d_call: NA; clone_size: NA; j_call: TRBJ2-2; v_call: TRBV30; cdr3_aa: CAWSGNAGGELFF; cdr3_nt: TGTGCCTGGAGTGGAAATGCGGGCGGGGAGCTGTTTTTT
d_call: NA; clone_size: once; j_call: TRBJ2-5; v_call: TRBV19; cdr3_aa: CASSRGNEETQYF; cdr3_nt: TGTGCCAGTAGTAGGGGGAACGAAGAGACCCAGTACTTC
d_call: TRBD2; clone_size: NA; j_call: TRBJ2-1; v_call: TRBV7-2; cdr3_aa: CASSLTSGPYNEQFF; cdr3_nt: TGTGCCAGCAGCTTAACTAGCGGGCCTTACAATGAGCAGTTCTTC
d_call: NA; clone_size: NA; j_call: TRBJ2-3; v_call: TRBV7-9; cdr3_aa: CASSARDSATDTQYF; cdr3_nt: TGTGCCAGCAGCGCTCGGGACTCGGCGACAGATACGCAGTATTTT
d_call: NA; clone_size: medium-sized; j_call: TRBJ2-7; v_call: TRBV6-1; cdr3_aa: CASSEGAGPYEQYF; cdr3_nt: TGTGCCAGCAGTGAAGGAGCAGGTCCCTACGAGCAGTACTTC
d_call: NA; clone_size: NA; j_call: TRBJ2-1; v_call: TRBV6-1; cdr3_aa: CASSEKRSFYNEQFF; cdr3_nt: TGTGCCAGCAGTGAAAAGCGATCCTTCTACAATGAGCAGTTCTTC
d_call: TRBD2; clone_size: NA; j_call: TRBJ2-1; v_call: TRBV11-3; cdr3_aa: CASSSLSGRDEQFF; cdr3_nt: TGTGCCAGCAGCTCTCTTAGCGGGAGGGATGAGCAGTTCTTC
d_call: TRBD2; clone_size: NA; j_call: TRBJ2-1; v_call: TRBV28; cdr3_aa: CASSPWTSVDEQFF; cdr3_nt: TGTGCCAGCAGTCCTTGGACTAGCGTCGATGAGCAGTTCTTC
d_call: NA; clone_size: NA; j_call: TRBJ2-5; v_call: TRBV7-8; cdr3_aa: CASSLSHSTPQAETQYF; cdr3_nt: TGTGCCAGCAGCTTAAGTCATAGCACCCCCCAGGCGGAGACCCAGTACTTC